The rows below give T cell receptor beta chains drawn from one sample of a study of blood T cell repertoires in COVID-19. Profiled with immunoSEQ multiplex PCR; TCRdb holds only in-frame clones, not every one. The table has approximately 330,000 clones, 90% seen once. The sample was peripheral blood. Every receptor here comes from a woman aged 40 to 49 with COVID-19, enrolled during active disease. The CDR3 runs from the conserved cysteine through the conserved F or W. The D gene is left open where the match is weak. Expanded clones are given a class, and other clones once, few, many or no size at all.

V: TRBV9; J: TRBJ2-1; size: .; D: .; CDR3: CASSGGQTIYNEQFF
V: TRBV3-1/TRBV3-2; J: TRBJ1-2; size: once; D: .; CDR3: CASSHRSSPYGYTF
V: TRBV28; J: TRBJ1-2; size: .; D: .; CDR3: CASSFGVGGYTF
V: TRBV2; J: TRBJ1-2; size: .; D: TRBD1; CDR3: CASSGGQGLGYTF
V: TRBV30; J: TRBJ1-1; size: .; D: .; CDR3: CAWRMRSPNTEAFF
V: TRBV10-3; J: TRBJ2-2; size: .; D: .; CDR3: CAIRTLQRSPTGELFF
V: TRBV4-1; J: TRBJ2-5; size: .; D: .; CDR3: CASSQDRTLSMTQYF
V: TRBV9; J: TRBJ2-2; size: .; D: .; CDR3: CASSPRGVYGELFF
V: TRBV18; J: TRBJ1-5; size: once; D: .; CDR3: CASSLTGGIQPQHF
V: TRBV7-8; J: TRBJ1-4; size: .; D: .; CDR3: CASSFSQDEKLFF
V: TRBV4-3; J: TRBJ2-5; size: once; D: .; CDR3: CASSQDGGGQRTQYF
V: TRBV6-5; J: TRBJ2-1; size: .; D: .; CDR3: CAVRRSSYNEQFF
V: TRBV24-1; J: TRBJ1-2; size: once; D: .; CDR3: CATSDWMGSPNYGYTF
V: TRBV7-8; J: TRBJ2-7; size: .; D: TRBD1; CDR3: CASSTRTGVDPIHEQYF
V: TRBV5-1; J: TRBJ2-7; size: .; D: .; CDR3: CASNRDQPYEQYF
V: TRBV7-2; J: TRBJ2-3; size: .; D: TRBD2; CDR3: CASSLDPGGDTQYF
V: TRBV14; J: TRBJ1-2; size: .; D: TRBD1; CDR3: CASSPRGQMGYTF
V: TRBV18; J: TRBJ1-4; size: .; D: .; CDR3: CASSPTTNEKLFF